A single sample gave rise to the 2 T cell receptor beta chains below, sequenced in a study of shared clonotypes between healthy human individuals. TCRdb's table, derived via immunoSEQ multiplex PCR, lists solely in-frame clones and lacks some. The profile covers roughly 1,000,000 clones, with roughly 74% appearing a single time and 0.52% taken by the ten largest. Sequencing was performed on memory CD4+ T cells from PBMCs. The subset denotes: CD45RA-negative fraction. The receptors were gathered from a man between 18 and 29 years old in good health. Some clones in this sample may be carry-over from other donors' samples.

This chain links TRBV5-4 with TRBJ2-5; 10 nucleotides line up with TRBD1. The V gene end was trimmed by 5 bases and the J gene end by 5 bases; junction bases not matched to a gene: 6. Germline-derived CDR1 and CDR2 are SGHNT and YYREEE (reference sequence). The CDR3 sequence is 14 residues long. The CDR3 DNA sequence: TGTGCCAGCAGTCCGACAGGGGGCTTTGAGACCCAGTACTTC. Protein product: CASSPTGGFETQYF.

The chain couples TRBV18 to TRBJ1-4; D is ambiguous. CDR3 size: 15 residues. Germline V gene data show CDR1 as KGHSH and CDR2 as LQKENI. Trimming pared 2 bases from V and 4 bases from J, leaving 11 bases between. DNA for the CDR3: TGTGCCAGCTCACCAGATCAGGCTCGTAATGAAAAACTGTTTTTT. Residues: CASSPDQARNEKLFF.